This T cell receptor (beta chain) was observed in a study of technical replicates of blood from a handful of donors. Germline CDR1 is SNHLY and CDR2 is FYNNEI. Trimming at V came to 6 bases and at J to 11 bases, leaving 1 base not matched to a gene. The CDR3 runs to 10 residues. Only in-frame clones appear in the TCRdb table, and some are missing; sequencing was by immunoSEQ multiplex PCR. The sample has about 66,000 clones, about 91% seen once. The sequencing input was T cells isolated from PBMCs. This receptor was taken from a human donor in good health. This rearrangement joins TRBV2 to TRBJ1-1; 9 bases agree with TRBD1. Here the CDR3 DNA reads TGTGCCAGCAGACAGGGGGCGGCTTTCTTT. It is translated as CASRQGAAFF.